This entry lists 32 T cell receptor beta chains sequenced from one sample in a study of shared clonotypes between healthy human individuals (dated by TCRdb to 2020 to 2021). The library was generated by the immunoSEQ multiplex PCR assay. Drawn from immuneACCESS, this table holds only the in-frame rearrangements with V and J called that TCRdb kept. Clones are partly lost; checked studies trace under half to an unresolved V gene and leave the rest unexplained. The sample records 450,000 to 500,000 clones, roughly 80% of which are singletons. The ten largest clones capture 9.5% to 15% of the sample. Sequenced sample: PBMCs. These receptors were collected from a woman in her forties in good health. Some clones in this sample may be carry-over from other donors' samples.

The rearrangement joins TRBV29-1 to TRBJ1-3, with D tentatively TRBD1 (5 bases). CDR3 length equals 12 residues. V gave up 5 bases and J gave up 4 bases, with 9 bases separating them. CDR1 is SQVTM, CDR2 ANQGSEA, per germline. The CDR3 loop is CSVRTSGNTIYF. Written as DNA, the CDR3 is TGCAGCGTTAGGACATCAGGAAACACCATATATTTT.

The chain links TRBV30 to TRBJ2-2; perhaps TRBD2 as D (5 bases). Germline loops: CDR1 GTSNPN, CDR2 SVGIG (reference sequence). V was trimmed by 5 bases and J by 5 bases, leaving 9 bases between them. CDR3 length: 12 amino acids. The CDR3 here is CAWVRGTGELFF. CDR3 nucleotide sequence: TGTGCCTGGGTCCGGGGTACCGGGGAGCTGTTTTTT.

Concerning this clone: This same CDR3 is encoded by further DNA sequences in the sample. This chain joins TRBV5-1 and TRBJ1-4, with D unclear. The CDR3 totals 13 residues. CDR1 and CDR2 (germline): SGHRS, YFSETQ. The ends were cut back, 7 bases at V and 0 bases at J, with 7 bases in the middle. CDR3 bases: TGCGCCAGCTCCCCTGCAACTAATGAAAAACTGTTTTTT. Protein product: CASSPATNEKLFF.

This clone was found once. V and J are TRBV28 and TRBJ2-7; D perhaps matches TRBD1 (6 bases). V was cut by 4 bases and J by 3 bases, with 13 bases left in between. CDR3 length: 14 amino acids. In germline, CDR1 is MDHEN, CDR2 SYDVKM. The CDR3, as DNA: TGTGCCAGCAGTTCCCCTGGGACATACTACGAGCAGTACTTC. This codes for CASSSPGTYYEQYF.

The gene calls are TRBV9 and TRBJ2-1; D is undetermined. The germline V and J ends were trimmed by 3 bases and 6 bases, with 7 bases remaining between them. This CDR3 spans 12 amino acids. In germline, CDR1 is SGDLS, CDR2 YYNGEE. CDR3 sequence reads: CASSAPANEQFF. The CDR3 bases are TGTGCCAGCAGCGCCCCGGCCAATGAGCAGTTCTTC.

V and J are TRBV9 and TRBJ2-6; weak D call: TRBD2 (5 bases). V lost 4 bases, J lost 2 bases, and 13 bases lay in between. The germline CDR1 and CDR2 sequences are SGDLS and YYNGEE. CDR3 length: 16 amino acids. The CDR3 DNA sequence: TGTGCCAGCAGCCCGAGAGGGTCCCCTGGGGCCAACGTCCTGACTTTC. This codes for CASSPRGSPGANVLTF.

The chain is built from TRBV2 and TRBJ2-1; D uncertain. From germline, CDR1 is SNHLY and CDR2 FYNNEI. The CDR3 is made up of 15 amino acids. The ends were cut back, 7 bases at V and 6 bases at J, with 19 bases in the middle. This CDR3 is CASIPTILLTNEQFF. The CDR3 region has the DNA TGTGCCAGCATCCCCACTATTTTGCTCACCAATGAGCAGTTCTTC.

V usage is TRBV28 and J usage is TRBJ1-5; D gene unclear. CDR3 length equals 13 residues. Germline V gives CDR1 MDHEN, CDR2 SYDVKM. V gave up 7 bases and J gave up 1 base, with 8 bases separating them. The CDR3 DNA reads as TGTGCCAGCACTGTAAAGAGCAATCAGCCCCAGCATTTT. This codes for CASTVKSNQPQHF.

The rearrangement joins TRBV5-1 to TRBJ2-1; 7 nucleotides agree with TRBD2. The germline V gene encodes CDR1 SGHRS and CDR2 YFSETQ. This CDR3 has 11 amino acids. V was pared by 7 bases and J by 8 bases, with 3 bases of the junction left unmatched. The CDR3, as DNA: TGCGCCAGCGGACTAGTCGATGAGCAGTTCTTC. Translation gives CASGLVDEQFF.

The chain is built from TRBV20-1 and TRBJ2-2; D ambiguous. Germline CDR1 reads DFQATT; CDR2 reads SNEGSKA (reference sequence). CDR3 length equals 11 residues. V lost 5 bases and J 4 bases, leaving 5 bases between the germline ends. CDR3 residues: CSAPTTGELFF. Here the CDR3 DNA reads TGCAGTGCTCCGACCACCGGGGAGCTGTTTTTT.

The CDR3 is CASSLPPGHSGGQETQYF. CDR3 in DNA: TGTGCCAGCAGCTTGCCCCCGGGACATTCAGGAGGCCAAGAGACCCAGTACTTC. The chain is built from TRBV5-4 and TRBJ2-5; tentative D call: TRBD1 (6 bases). CDR1 is SGHNT, CDR2 YYREEE, per germline (reference sequence). V dropped 1 base and J dropped 1 base, with 20 bases sitting between them. CDR3 length: 18 residues.

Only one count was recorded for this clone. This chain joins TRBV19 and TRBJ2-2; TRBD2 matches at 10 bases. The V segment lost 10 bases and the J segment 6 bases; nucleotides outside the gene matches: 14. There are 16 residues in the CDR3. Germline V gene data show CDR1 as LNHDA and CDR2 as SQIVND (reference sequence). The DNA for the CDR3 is TGTGCCACCAAGGGGGGGCTAGCGGGAGACCCCGGGGAGCTGTTTTTT. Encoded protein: CATKGGLAGDPGELFF.

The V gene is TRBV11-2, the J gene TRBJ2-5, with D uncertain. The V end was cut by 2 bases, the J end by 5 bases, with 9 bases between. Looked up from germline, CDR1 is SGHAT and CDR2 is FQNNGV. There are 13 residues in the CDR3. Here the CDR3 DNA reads TGTGCCAGCAGCTTACCAGCAACGGAGACCCAGTACTTC. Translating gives CASSLPATETQYF.

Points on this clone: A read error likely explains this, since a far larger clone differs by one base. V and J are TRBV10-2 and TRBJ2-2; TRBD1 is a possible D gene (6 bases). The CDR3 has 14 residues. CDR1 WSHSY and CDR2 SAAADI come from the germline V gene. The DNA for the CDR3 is TGCGCCAGAAGTGAGAACAGGGTAACCGGGGAGCTGTTTTTT. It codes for CARSENRVTGELFF.

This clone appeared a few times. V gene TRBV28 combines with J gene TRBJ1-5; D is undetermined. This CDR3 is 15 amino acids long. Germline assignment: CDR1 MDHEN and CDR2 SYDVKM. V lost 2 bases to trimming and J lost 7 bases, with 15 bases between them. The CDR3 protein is CASSLETVGKQPQHF. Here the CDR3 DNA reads TGTGCCAGCAGTTTAGAAACTGTGGGGAAGCAGCCCCAGCATTTT.

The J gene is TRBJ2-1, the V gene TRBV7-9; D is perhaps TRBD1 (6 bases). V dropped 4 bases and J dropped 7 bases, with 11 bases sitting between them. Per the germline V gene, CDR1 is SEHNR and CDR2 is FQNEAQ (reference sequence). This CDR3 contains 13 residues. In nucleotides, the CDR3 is TGTGCCAGCAGCTCTTACAGGGTTAATGAGCAGTTCTTC. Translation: CASSSYRVNEQFF.

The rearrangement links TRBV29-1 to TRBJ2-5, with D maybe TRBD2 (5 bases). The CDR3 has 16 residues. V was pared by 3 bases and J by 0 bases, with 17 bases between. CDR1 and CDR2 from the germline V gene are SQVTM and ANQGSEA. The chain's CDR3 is CSVESQASPHQETQYF. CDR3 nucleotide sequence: TGCAGCGTTGAGTCTCAGGCTAGCCCCCACCAAGAGACCCAGTACTTC.

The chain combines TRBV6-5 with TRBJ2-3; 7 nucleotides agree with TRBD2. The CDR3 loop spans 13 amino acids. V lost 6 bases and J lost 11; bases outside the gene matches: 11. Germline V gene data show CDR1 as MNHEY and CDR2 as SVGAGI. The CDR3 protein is CASSPPGLAVQYF. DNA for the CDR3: TGTGCCAGCAGCCCTCCCGGGCTAGCGGTGCAGTATTTT.

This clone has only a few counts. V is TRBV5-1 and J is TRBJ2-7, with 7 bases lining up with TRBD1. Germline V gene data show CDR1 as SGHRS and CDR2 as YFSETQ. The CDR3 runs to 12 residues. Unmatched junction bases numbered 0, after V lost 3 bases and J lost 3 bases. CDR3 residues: CASSWDSYEQYF. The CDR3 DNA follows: TGCGCCAGCAGCTGGGACAGCTACGAGCAGTACTTC.

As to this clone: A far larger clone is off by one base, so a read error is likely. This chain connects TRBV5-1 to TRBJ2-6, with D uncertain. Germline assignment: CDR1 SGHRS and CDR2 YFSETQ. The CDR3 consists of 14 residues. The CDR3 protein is CTSSLVEGANVLTF. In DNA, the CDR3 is TGCACCAGCAGCTTGGTTGAGGGGGCCAACGTCCTGACTTTC. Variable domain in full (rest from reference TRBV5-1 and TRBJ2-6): KAGVTQTPRYLIKTRGQQVTLSCSPISGHRSVSWYQQTPGQGLQFLFEYFSETQRNKGNFPGRFSGRQFSNSRSEMNVSTLELGDSALYLCTSSLVEGANVLTFGAGSRLTVL.

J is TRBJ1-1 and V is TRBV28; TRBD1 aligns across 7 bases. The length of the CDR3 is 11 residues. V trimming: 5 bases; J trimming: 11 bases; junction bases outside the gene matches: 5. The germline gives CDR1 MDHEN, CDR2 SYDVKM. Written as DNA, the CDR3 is TGTGCCAGCAGTCTCGACAGGGCCGCTTTCTTT. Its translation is CASSLDRAAFF.

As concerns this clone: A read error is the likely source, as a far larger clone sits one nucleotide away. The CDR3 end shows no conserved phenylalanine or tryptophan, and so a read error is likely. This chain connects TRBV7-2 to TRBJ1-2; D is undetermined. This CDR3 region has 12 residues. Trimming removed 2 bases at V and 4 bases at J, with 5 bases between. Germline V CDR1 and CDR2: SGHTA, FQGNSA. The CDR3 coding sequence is TGTGCCAGCAGCTTATCCGGCTATGGCTACACCTCC. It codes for CASSLSGYGYTS.

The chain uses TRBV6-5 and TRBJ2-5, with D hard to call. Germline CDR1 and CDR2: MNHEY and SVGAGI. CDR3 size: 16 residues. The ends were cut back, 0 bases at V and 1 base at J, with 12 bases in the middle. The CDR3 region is CASSYSIVQSQETQYF. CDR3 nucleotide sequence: TGTGCCAGCAGTTACTCGATTGTCCAAAGCCAAGAGACCCAGTACTTC.

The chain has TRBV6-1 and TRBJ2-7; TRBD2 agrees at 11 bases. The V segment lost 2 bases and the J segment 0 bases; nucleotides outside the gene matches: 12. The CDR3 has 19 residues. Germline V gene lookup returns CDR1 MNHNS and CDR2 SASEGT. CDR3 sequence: CASSESVVTSGGFSYEQYF. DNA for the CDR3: TGTGCCAGCAGTGAATCGGTGGTAACTAGCGGGGGATTCTCCTACGAGCAGTACTTC.

The CDR3 DNA reads as TGTGCCCTCGGAGGGCCGGTAGACAATGAGCAGTTCTTC. Translated, it gives CALGGPVDNEQFF. The rearrangement uses TRBV28 and TRBJ2-1; a weak D match, TRBD2 (6 bases). CDR1 MDHEN and CDR2 SYDVKM come from the germline V gene. The CDR3 length is 13 residues. V lost 11 bases to trimming and J lost 5 bases, with 16 bases between them.

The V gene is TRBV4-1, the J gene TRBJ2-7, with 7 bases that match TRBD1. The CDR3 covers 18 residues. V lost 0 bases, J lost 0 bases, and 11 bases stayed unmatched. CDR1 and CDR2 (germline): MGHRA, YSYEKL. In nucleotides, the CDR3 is TGCGCCAGCAGCCAAGATACTTTTGAGGGGGCGGGCTCCTACGAGCAGTACTTC. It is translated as CASSQDTFEGAGSYEQYF.

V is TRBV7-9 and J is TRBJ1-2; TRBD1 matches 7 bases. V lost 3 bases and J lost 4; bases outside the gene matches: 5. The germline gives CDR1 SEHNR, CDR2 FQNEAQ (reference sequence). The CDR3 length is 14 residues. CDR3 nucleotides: TGTGCCAGCAGCTTGGACAGGACGTCCTATGGCTACACCTTC. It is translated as CASSLDRTSYGYTF.

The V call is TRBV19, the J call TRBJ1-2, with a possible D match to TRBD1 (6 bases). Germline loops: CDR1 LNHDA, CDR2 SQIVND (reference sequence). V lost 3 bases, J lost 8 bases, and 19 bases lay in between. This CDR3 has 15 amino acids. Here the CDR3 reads CASSIAAGGPGGYTF. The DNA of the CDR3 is TGTGCCAGTAGTATCGCCGCGGGGGGCCCGGGCGGCTACACCTTC.

The CDR3 nucleotides read TGTGCCAGCAGCTTAGCGGGGGGGAAAGACGAGCAGTACTTC. Protein sequence: CASSLAGGKDEQYF. This sequence joins TRBV7-6 and TRBJ2-7, with 7 bases identical to TRBD2. V was clipped by 0 bases and J by 5 bases; unmatched bases: 4. The CDR3 totals 14 residues. Germline lookup yields CDR1 SGHVS and CDR2 FNYEAQ.

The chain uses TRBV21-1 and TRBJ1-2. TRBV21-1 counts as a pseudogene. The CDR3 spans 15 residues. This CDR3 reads CASSKVGGSSYGYTF. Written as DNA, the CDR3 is TGTGCCAGCAGCAAAGTAGGAGGCAGTTCCTATGGCTACACCTTC.

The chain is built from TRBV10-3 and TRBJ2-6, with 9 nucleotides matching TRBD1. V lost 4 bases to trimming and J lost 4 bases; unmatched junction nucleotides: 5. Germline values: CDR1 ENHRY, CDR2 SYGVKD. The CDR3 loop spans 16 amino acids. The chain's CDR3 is CAISVNRGPGANVLTF. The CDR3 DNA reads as TGTGCCATCAGTGTTAACAGGGGGCCCGGGGCCAACGTCCTGACTTTC.

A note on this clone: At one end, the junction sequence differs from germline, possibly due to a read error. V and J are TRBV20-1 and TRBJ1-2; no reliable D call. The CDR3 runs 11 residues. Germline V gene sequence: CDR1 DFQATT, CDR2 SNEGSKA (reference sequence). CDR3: CSAHAQPVVHF. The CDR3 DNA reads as TGCAGTGCACATGCACAGCCAGTGGTCCACTTC.